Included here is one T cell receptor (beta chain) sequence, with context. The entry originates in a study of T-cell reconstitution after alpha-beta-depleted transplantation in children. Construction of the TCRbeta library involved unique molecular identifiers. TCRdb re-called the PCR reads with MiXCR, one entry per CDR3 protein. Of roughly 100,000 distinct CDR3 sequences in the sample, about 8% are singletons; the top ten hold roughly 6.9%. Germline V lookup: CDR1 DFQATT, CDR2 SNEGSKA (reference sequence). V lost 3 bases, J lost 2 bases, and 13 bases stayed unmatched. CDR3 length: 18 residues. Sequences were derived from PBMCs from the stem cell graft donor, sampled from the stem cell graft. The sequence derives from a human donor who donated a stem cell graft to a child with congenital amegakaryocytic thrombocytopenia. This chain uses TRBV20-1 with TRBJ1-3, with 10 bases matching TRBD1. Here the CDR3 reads CSARAPGQGPATGNTIYF. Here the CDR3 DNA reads TGCAGTGCTAGGGCTCCGGGACAGGGGCCGGCAACTGGAAACACCATATATTTT.